This section outlines one T cell receptor (beta chain) sequence together with its context. Antigen: not known. This record belongs to a study of blood T cells in healthy people across ages. Trimming removed 3 bases from V and 9 bases from J, with 7 bases in between. The CDR3 length is 11 residues. For the second PCR, which ran for about 7 to 12 cycles, a sample-barcoded 5' primer and a J-beta primer mix were used. TCRdb used MiXCR to reprocess the 5' RACE reads, holding one entry per CDR3 protein. In the table there are around 710,000 distinct CDR3 sequences, approximately 43% of which are singletons. General study findings and limits: Diversity estimated from one million T cells was considered an underestimate.

PBMCs were isolated at a quantity of at least 6 million per sample. The chain links TRBV12-3 or TRBV12-4 to TRBJ2-3; D unresolved. The TCR originated in a woman aged 60-75 years in good health. The material sequenced was blood. CDR3 residues: CASSFSGTQYF. In DNA form, the CDR3 reads TGTGCCAGCAGTTTCTCAGGCACGCAGTATTTT.